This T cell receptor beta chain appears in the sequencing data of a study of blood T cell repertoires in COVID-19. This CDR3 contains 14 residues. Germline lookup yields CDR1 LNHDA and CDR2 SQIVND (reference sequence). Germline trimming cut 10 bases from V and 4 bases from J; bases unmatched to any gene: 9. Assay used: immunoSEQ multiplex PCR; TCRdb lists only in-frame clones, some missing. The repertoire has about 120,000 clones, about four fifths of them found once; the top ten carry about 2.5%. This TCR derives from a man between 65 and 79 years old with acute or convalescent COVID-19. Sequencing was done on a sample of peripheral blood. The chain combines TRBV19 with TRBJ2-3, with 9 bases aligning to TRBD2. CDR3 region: CATRAGGGADTQYF. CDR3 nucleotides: TGTGCCACCCGAGCGGGGGGCGGGGCAGATACGCAGTATTTT.